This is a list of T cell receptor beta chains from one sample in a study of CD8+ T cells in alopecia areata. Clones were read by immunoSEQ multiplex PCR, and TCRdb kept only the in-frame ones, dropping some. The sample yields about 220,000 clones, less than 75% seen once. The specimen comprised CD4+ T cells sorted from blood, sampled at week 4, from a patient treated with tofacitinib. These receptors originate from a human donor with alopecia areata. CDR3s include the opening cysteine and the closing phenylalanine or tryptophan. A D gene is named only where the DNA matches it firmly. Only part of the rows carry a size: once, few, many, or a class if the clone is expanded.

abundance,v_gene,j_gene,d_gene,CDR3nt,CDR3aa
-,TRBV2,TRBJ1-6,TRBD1,TGTGCCAGCAGAGGGACAGGTGACAATTCACCCCTCCACTTT,CASRGTGDNSPLHF
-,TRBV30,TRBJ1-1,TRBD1,TGTGCCTGGAGTGGGTCCGGGACAGGGATATTAGGCACTGAAGCTTTCTTT,CAWSGSGTGILGTEAFF
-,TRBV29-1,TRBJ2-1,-,TGCAGCGTCAATGCAGGGGATCGGCTCCTAAGCAATGAGCAGTTCTTC,CSVNAGDRLLSNEQFF
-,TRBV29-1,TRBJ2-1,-,TGCAGCGGAAAAGGACAGACCGGCGAGCAGTTCTTC,CSGKGQTGEQFF
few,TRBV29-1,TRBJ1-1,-,TGCAGCGTTGAAGATGATAACAGGAACACTGAAGCTTTCTTT,CSVEDDNRNTEAFF
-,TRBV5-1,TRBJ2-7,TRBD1,TGCGCCAGCAGCTCCCGGGACAGGGTGTCCTACGAGCAGTACTTC,CASSSRDRVSYEQYF
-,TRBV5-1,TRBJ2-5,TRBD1,TGCGCCAGCAACCCCGGACAGGAAGAGACCCAGTACTTC,CASNPGQEETQYF
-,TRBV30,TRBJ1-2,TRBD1,TGTGCCAGCAAACAGGGGAACTATGGCTACACCTTC,CASKQGNYGYTF
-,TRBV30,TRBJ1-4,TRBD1,TGTGCCTGGAGTGTACAGAGGGGGCCTGGGGAAAAACTGTTTTTT,CAWSVQRGPGEKLFF
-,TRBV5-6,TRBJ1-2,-,TGTGCCAGCAGCTTACAGGGAAGGAACACCTTC,CASSLQGRNTF
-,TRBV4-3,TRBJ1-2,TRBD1,TGCGCCAGCAGCAAGGGACAGGGATCCTATGGCTACACCTTC,CASSKGQGSYGYTF
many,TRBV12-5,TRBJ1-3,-,TGTGCTAGCAGGGGAGCAAGTGGAAACACCATATATTTT,CASRGASGNTIYF
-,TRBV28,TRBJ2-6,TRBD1,TGTGCCAGCAGTTTCGGACAGGGGGGGACTATCCGGGCCAACGTCCTGACTTTC,CASSFGQGGTIRANVLTF
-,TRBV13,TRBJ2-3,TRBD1,TGTGCCAGCAGCAGGGGACAGGGGGATACGCAGTATTTT,CASSRGQGDTQYF
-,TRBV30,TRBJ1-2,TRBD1,TGTGCCTGGAGGGGGACAGGGAAAACCCATGGCTACACCTTC,CAWRGTGKTHGYTF
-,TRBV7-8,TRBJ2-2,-,TGTGCCAGCAGCCCACAACAGGGATACACCGGGGAGCTGTTTTTT,CASSPQQGYTGELFF
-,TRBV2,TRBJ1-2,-,TGTGCCAGCAGTGAAGGAACCTATGGCTACACCTTC,CASSEGTYGYTF
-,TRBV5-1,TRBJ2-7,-,TGCGCCAGCAGCTTGGGTTCGATAAACGAGCAGTACTTC,CASSLGSINEQYF
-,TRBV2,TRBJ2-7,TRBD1,TGTGCCAGCAGTGTCTCGGACAGGGGGCGAGAGCAGTACTTC,CASSVSDRGREQYF
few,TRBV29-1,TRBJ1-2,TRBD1,TGCAGCGGCCGACAGGGTGAAGGCTACACCTTC,CSGRQGEGYTF
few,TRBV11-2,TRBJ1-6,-,TGTGCCAGCAGTTACCTTAACGGAAATAATTCACCCCTCCACTTT,CASSYLNGNNSPLHF
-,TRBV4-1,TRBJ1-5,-,TGCGCCAGCAGCCAAGGTATCCTTAGCAATCAGCCCCAGCATTTT,CASSQGILSNQPQHF
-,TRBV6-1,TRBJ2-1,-,TGTGCCAGCGTCGTGGCCTACAATGAGCAGTTCTTC,CASVVAYNEQFF
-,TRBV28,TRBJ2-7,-,TGTGCCAGCGCGACGGCGGGGTACGAGCAGTACTTC,CASATAGYEQYF
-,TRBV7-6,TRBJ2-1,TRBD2,TGTGCCAGCAGCTTCGATGGGACTAGCGGGGACAGCTCCTACAATGAGCAGTTCTTC,CASSFDGTSGDSSYNEQFF
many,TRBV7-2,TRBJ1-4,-,TGTGCCAGCAGCTTTGGTCGGGCTAAAGAAAAACTGTTTTTT,CASSFGRAKEKLFF
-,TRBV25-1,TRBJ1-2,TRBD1,TGTGCCAGCAGTGCCCGGGACAGGGTTGGCGGCTACACCTTC,CASSARDRVGGYTF
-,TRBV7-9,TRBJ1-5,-,TGTGCCAGCAGCACCGCAAATCAGCCCCAGCATTTT,CASSTANQPQHF
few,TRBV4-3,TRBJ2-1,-,TGCGCCAGCAGCCAAGATACCGGGATCCCTAGGGGGGAGCAGTTCTTC,CASSQDTGIPRGEQFF
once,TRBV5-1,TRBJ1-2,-,TGCGCCAGCAGCTTGGAGGGGCAGGCCGACTATGGCTACACCTTC,CASSLEGQADYGYTF
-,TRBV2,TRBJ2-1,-,TGTGCCAGTCTGGAGAGATCTTACAATGAGCAGTTCTTC,CASLERSYNEQFF
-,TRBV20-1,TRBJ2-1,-,TGCAGTGCCCCCGAATATGGTGAGCAGTTCTTC,CSAPEYGEQFF
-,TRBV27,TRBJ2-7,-,TGTGCCAGCGGGAGGACAGGATTCCCTCTCGAGCAGTACTTC,CASGRTGFPLEQYF
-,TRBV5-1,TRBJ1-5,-,TGCGCCAGCAGCGAAGCGGTTGGGGATCAGCCCCAGCATTTT,CASSEAVGDQPQHF
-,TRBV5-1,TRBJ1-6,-,TGCGCCAGCACCCCGTATACAGGCGGTAATTCACCCCTCCACTTT,CASTPYTGGNSPLHF
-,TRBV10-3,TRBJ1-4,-,TGTGCCATCAGTGAGTCTAGGACTAATGAAAAACTGTTTTTT,CAISESRTNEKLFF
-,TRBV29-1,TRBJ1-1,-,TGCAGCGTTTACATTGGCACTGAAGCTTTCTTT,CSVYIGTEAFF